A single T cell receptor (beta chain) is shown here with its context. The CDR3 totals 13 residues. The germline CDR1 and CDR2 sequences are MNHNS and SASEGT. The record originates from a study of T cells expressing NK-cell markers. TCRdb reanalyzed the 5' RACE reads and collapses them to one entry per CDR3 protein, without DNA. The repertoire shows fewer than 16,000 distinct CDR3 sequences; the top ten hold approximately 59%. This sequence originates from a man aged 18 to 69 in good health. Sequencing input: blood T cells: a sorted CD56 or NKG2C T cell subset, CD4+ or CD8+ T cells, or bulk PBMC T cells (not recorded which). The chain links TRBV6-1 to TRBJ1-5. CDR3 in amino acids: CASRVGGNQPQHF.